This is a list of T cell receptor beta chains from one sample in a study of blood T cell repertoires in COVID-19. TCRdb's table, derived via immunoSEQ multiplex PCR, lists solely in-frame clones and lacks some. The table includes about 140,000 clones, 75% to 85% detected once. Sequences were obtained from peripheral blood. The receptors come from a man aged 45-65 years with acute or convalescent COVID-19. Both conserved end residues are part of each CDR3. D genes are given only for firm matches. Size is omitted from some rows. Given values are once, few, many or a class for expanded clones.

v_call	d_call	clone_size	j_call	cdr3_nt	cdr3_aa
TRBV7-9	.	.	TRBJ2-7	TGTGCCAGCAGTTTGTCCGGGACGCGGGGCGAGCAGTACTTC	CASSLSGTRGEQYF
TRBV20-1	.	.	TRBJ1-3	TGCAGTGCTTCACAGGGAAACACCATATATTTT	CSASQGNTIYF
TRBV7-3	TRBD1	.	TRBJ2-5	TGTGCCAGCAGTGATCAGGGGGCGGGAGAGACCCAGTACTTC	CASSDQGAGETQYF
TRBV29-1	TRBD1	.	TRBJ2-1	TGCAGCGCCGACAGGGGTTTATTCAATGAGCAGTTCTTC	CSADRGLFNEQFF
TRBV25-1	.	.	TRBJ2-1	TGTGCCAGCAGCCGACTAGAACACAATGAGCAGTTCTTC	CASSRLEHNEQFF
TRBV6-2/TRBV6-3	.	.	TRBJ2-7	TGTGCCAGCAGTTACTCCCCAGGCTCCTACGAGCAGTACTTC	CASSYSPGSYEQYF
TRBV7-3	TRBD1	.	TRBJ2-5	TGTGCCAGCAGCAGGGGGACAGGGGGTAGGGAGACCCAGTACTTC	CASSRGTGGRETQYF
TRBV4-1	TRBD1	once	TRBJ2-7	TGCGCCAGCAGCCTTGAGACAGGGGGCTACGAGCAGTACTTC	CASSLETGGYEQYF
TRBV4-1	.	once	TRBJ2-5	TGCGCCAGCAGCCAAGATTGGGGGGGGGCCTCCCGGGAGACCCAGTACTTC	CASSQDWGGASRETQYF
TRBV12-3/TRBV12-4	TRBD1	.	TRBJ1-1	TGTGCCAGCAGCCGACAGGGTTCGACTGAAGCTTTCTTT	CASSRQGSTEAFF
TRBV28	TRBD1	.	TRBJ2-3	TGTGCCAGCAGTCCCGACAGGGGGGGACGCACAGATACGCAGTATTTT	CASSPDRGGRTDTQYF
TRBV5-1	.	.	TRBJ1-1	TGCGCCAGCAGCCCTCGGACGGGGACTGAAGCTTTCTTT	CASSPRTGTEAFF
TRBV2	TRBD1	.	TRBJ1-5	TGTGCCAGCAGTCTACCAACGGGACAGGGGTTTTTGAATTTT	CASSLPTGQGFLNF
TRBV5-1	.	.	TRBJ2-3	TGCGCCAGCAGCCTCAACTCCCTGTCCAATACGCAGTATTTT	CASSLNSLSNTQYF
TRBV5-5	.	.	TRBJ2-3	TGTGCCAGCAGTAAGGACGGGGGGCCCACAGATACGCAGTATTTT	CASSKDGGPTDTQYF
TRBV11-1	.	.	TRBJ1-1	TGTGCCAGCAGCCCCGACAGCATGAACACTGAAGCTTTCTTT	CASSPDSMNTEAFF
TRBV6-5	TRBD1	.	TRBJ1-2	TGTGCCAGCAGGCCTCAGGGGGCGCAAAAAGGCTACACCTTC	CASRPQGAQKGYTF
TRBV11-2	TRBD2	.	TRBJ2-3	TGTGCCAGCAGCTTAGGCCTTCTGACTAGCGGCACAGATACGCAGTATTTT	CASSLGLLTSGTDTQYF
TRBV5-1	.	.	TRBJ2-2	TGCGCCAGCAGCTTGGCCAGAGACAGGCACACCGGGGAGCTGTTTTTT	CASSLARDRHTGELFF
TRBV2	TRBD1	.	TRBJ1-2	TGTGCCAGCAGGCTGGGACAGATGAATGGCTACACCTTC	CASRLGQMNGYTF
TRBV5-8	TRBD1	.	TRBJ1-5	TGTGCCAGCAGCTTGTCGGGGACAGGGACCCAGCATTTT	CASSLSGTGTQHF
TRBV7-8	TRBD1	.	TRBJ1-1	TGTGCCAGCAGCCGAGGGGGCGCGGACACTGAAGCTTTCTTT	CASSRGGADTEAFF
TRBV25-1	.	.	TRBJ1-6	TGTGCCAGCAGTGATCGGGGAACAGGGAGATCGTATTCACCCCTCCACTTT	CASSDRGTGRSYSPLHF
TRBV27	.	.	TRBJ2-1	TGTGCCAGCAGTTTATCCCCGGGTCCCCAAAATGAGCAGTTCTTC	CASSLSPGPQNEQFF
TRBV6-5	.	.	TRBJ1-1	TGTGCCAGCAGACGGACCGTATCGGGGACTGAAGCTTTCTTT	CASRRTVSGTEAFF
TRBV11-2	TRBD1	.	TRBJ1-2	TGTGCCAGCAGCTCCCCCGGGGCCAGGGGGTCCTATGGCTACACCTTC	CASSSPGARGSYGYTF
TRBV6-2/TRBV6-3	TRBD2	.	TRBJ2-7	TGTGCCAGCAGTTATGAAACAGTAGCGGGCCCCCCCTCCTACGAGCAGTACTTC	CASSYETVAGPPSYEQYF
TRBV5-8	.	.	TRBJ2-2	TGTGCCAGCAGCTTGGCGGCCGGGGAGCTGTTTTTT	CASSLAAGELFF
TRBV29-1	.	.	TRBJ1-2	TGCAGCGTTGAGGGCCGGACATTGGGGGGCTACACCTTC	CSVEGRTLGGYTF
TRBV7-2	.	.	TRBJ1-1	TGTGCCAGCAGCTTAGTTATACACACGAACACTGAAGCTTTCTTT	CASSLVIHTNTEAFF
TRBV18	TRBD1	few	TRBJ1-1	TGTGCCAGCTCACGTAAGGGGACAGGGGGCTCCTTGAACACTGAAGCTTTCTTT	CASSRKGTGGSLNTEAFF
TRBV20-1	.	.	TRBJ1-2	TGCAGTGCTAGTACCGGGGACTATGGCTACACCTTC	CSASTGDYGYTF
TRBV6-5	TRBD1	.	TRBJ1-6	TGTGCCAGCAGGACGGGGACAGGCAACTCACCCCTCCACTTT	CASRTGTGNSPLHF